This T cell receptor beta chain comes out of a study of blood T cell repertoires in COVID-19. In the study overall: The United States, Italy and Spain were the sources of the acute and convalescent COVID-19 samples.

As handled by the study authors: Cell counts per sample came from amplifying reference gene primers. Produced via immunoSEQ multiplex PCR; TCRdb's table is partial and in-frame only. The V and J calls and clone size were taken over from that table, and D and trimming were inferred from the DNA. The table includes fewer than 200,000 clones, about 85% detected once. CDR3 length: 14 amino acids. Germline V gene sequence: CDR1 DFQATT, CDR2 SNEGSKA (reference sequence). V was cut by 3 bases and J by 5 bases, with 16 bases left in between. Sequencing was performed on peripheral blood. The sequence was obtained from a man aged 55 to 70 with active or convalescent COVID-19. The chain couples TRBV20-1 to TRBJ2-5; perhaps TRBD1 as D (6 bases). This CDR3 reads CSASPIWGPETQYF. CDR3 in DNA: TGCAGTGCTAGTCCCATTTGGGGGCCGGAGACCCAGTACTTC.